Listed here are 9 T cell receptor beta chains from one sample, sequenced in a study of tumor-infiltrating lymphocytes in primary liver carcinoma. Scientists recovered RNA and DNA together from roughly 18-30 mg of unsorted bulk tissue. A primer matching the constant region was used to make TCR beta cDNA from approximately 0.55 ug of total RNA. Three nested multiplex PCR rounds of slightly modified ARM-PCR generated TCR beta libraries. The two initial PCR rounds, around 11 cycles each, used TRBV1-TRBV30 forward and C-beta reverse primers. TCRdb itself ran the multiplex PCR reads through MiXCR, one entry per CDR3 protein. The sample has roughly 100,000 distinct CDR3 sequences; about 70% are singletons. The sample was liver tumor tissue from sampling region 5. Subset here: tumor region T5, tumor centre. These TCRs come from a woman in her sixties or seventies with primary liver carcinoma and hepatitis B virus infection.

Note on this clonotype: A junction end diverges from the germline sequence, so it may reflect a read error. The chain is built from TRBV12-3 or TRBV12-4 and TRBJ1-5; D ambiguous. This CDR3 region has 14 residues. The CDR3 spells CASSLALGESAQHF. In nucleotides, the CDR3 is TGTGCCAGTAGTTTAGCGCTCGGGGAGTCAGCCCAGCATTTT.

This sequence joins TRBV11-1 and TRBJ2-1; D is perhaps TRBD2 (5 bases). The CDR3 is 15 amino acids. Germline-derived CDR1 and CDR2 are SGHAT and FQDESV (reference sequence). CDR3 sequence (DNA): TGTGTTAGCAACTTGGCAGCGGCTGCCCGGGGTGAGCAGTTCTTC. Amino acid sequence: CVSNLAAAARGEQFF.

Note on this clonotype: Without the conserved terminal phenylalanine or tryptophan, this CDR3 likely stems from a read error. It is unclear where the CDR3 begins or ends on the DNA, so no DNA is shown, and the CDR3 is as TCRdb lists it. The chain has TRBV6-5 and TRBJ2-3; the listed D gene, TRBD2, was not tested against the DNA. The CDR3 extends over 18 residues, inclusive of both ends. The germline V gene encodes CDR1 MNHEY and CDR2 SVGAGI. The CDR3 loop reads CASSYQPGLAGAVDTQYI.

A word on this clonotype: Mismatch with germline at one junction end may stem from a read error. The CDR3 DNA follows: TGTGCCATCAGCTCAACGGCCGGGACGTGGGGCACAAATACGCAGTATTTT. Its translation is CAISSTAGTWGTNTQYF. The chain uses TRBV10-3 and TRBJ2-3; tentatively, D is TRBD1 or TRBD2 (5 bases each). This CDR3 is built from 17 residues. Germline CDR1 is ENHRY and CDR2 is SYGVKD.

Concerning this clonotype: Sequence at one end of the junction differs from germline and may be a read error. This chain uses TRBV11-2 with TRBJ1-3, with D tentatively TRBD1 (6 bases). Germline lookup yields CDR1 SGHAT and CDR2 FQNNGV. This CDR3 spans 13 amino acids. CDR3 amino acids: CASTSPNRDTLYF. The CDR3 DNA is TGTGCCAGCACCAGCCCAAATCGGGACACCTTATATTTT.

V usage is TRBV18 and J usage is TRBJ1-5, with D tentatively TRBD1 (5 bases). Germline values: CDR1 KGHSH, CDR2 LQKENI. This CDR3 has 14 residues. Trimming took off 4 bases at V and 2 bases at J, with 9 bases between the two ends. The CDR3 DNA reads as TGTGCCAGCTCACTGGGGGGGGGCAATCAGCCCCAGCATTTT. Protein: CASSLGGGNQPQHF.

A note on this clonotype: This may come from a read error, since a much larger clone is one base off. The J gene is TRBJ2-1, the V gene TRBV10-3; the D gene could be TRBD1 or TRBD2 (5 bases each). Per the germline V gene, CDR1 is ENHRY and CDR2 is SYGVKD. This CDR3 comprises 13 residues. CDR3 amino acids: CAISEGGYNVQFF. As DNA, the CDR3 is TGTGCCATCAGTGAGGGGGGATACAATGTGCAGTTCTTC.

On this clonotype: Being one base from a much bigger clone, this may be a read error. This chain joins TRBV14 and TRBJ2-7; TRBD2 aligns across 7 bases. Germline CDR1 SGHDN, CDR2 FVKESK. With 4 bases clipped from V and 3 bases from J, the junction kept 15 bases outside the gene matches. The CDR3 is 17 amino acids. The CDR3 DNA sequence: TGTGCCAGCAGCCTCGAACTAGGACTAGATGTTCGCTACGAGCAGTACTTC. Protein: CASSLELGLDVRYEQYF.

V gene TRBV12-3 or TRBV12-4 combines with J gene TRBJ1-3; possibly TRBD1 for D (5 bases). V was trimmed by 8 bases and J by 0 bases, leaving 14 bases between them. The CDR3 sequence is 15 residues long. The CDR3 bases are TGTGCCAGCGATGATGGGGGGAGCTCTGGAAACACCATATATTTT. This gives the protein CASDDGGSSGNTIYF.